This TCR beta chain was identified during a study of blood T cells in healthy people across ages. For the study at large: Per two T cells, about one barcoded beta molecule was captured through template switching. Study-level findings and limits: Whereas aged donors had fewer naive CD4+ cells, long-lived donors had more of them and higher diversity. Age brought a roughly linear fall in TCR beta diversity measured per million T cells.

The CDR3 is 16 amino acids. V lost 0 bases to trimming and J lost 5 bases, with 18 bases between them. The V gene's germline CDR1 is SGHRS and CDR2 YFSETQ. This clonotype was seen a few times. The antigen is not known. Primers used in a second PCR of roughly 6 to 11 cycles were a sample-barcoded 5' primer and a J-beta primer mix. Individual samples furnished no less than 2.5 million CDR3-containing paired-end reads apiece. Via MiXCR, TCRdb re-called the 5' RACE reads, giving one row per CDR3 protein. The table lists about 1,600,000 distinct CDR3 sequences, about 40% of them singletons. Sample: blood. The TCR comes from a woman under 30 in good health. V gene TRBV5-1 combines with J gene TRBJ2-7; D may be TRBD2 (6 bases). The CDR3 here is CASSLGFGSRGDEQYF. DNA for the CDR3: TGCGCCAGCAGCTTGGGTTTCGGGAGCCGCGGGGACGAGCAGTACTTC.